These T cell receptor beta chains were read from a single sample in a study of glioma-infiltrating T cells. Using its own MiXCR run on the multiplex PCR reads, TCRdb lists one record per CDR3 protein. The data contain around 130,000 distinct CDR3 sequences, approximately 24% of them singletons. The sequenced sample consisted of glioma tissue, nonneoplastic brain tissue, or PBMCs (not recorded which). These receptors all come from a human donor with low-grade glioma or glioblastoma, undergoing nonglioma brain surgery, or in good health (not recorded which). The CDR3 runs from the conserved cysteine through the conserved F or W. A D gene is named only where the DNA matches it firmly. Size values are once, few and many counts, or a class for expanded clones, and some rows have none.

J: TRBJ1-1; V: TRBV10-2; size: .; D: .; DNA: TGTGCCAGCCAGCTAACCGACAAGAACACTGAAGCTCTCTTT; CDR3: CASQLTDKNTEALF
J: TRBJ2-3; V: TRBV28; size: .; D: .; DNA: TGTGCCAGCAGTTCCTCTCCCCCCACAGATACGCAGTATTTT; CDR3: CASSSSPPTDTQYF
J: TRBJ1-6; V: TRBV3-1; size: many; D: .; DNA: TGTGCCAGCAGCCCCGGACAGCCTTATTCACCCCTCCACTTT; CDR3: CASSPGQPYSPLHF
J: TRBJ1-5; V: TRBV7-6; size: few; D: TRBD1; DNA: TGTGCCAGCAGCTTGGGACAGGGGGCAGATCAGCCCCAGCATTTT; CDR3: CASSLGQGADQPQHF
J: TRBJ2-1; V: TRBV4-1; size: .; D: .; DNA: TGCGCCAGCAGCCCCGACAGGACCCCTGAGCAGTTCTTC; CDR3: CASSPDRTPEQFF
J: TRBJ1-1; V: TRBV6-2/TRBV6-3; size: .; D: TRBD1; DNA: TGTGCCAGCACCCGTGGGACAGGGGTCACTGAAGCTTTCTTT; CDR3: CASTRGTGVTEAFF
J: TRBJ2-5; V: TRBV27; size: .; D: .; DNA: TGTGCCAGCAGTCTCCCCGGGACTGGCCGCAATGAGCAGTACTTC; CDR3: CASSLPGTGRNEQYF
J: TRBJ1-1; V: TRBV20-1; size: many; D: .; DNA: TGCAGTGCTAGCCGTTGGAGCATGAACACTGAAGCTTTCTTT; CDR3: CSASRWSMNTEAFF
J: TRBJ2-3; V: TRBV7-6; size: few; D: .; DNA: TGTGCCAGCAGCGACAGGGATACGCAGTATTTT; CDR3: CASSDRDTQYF
J: TRBJ2-3; V: TRBV20-1; size: many; D: TRBD1; DNA: TGCAGTGCGAAAGACAGGGGAGGCACAGATACGCAGTATTTT; CDR3: CSAKDRGGTDTQYF
J: TRBJ1-5; V: TRBV18; size: .; D: .; DNA: TGTGCCAGCTCACCACTCCGAGTTGGAAGCAATCAGCCCCAGCATTTT; CDR3: CASSPLRVGSNQPQHF
J: TRBJ2-1; V: TRBV20-1; size: .; D: .; DNA: TGCAGTGCTAGAAACAGCCAGGCAGGCAATGAGCAGTTCTTC; CDR3: CSARNSQAGNEQFF
J: TRBJ2-3; V: TRBV19; size: .; D: .; DNA: TGTGCCAGTAGTATAGATGCACCCACGGGAGATACGCAGTATTTT; CDR3: CASSIDAPTGDTQYF
J: TRBJ2-1; V: TRBV7-2; size: many; D: .; DNA: TGTGCCAGCAGCTCCCCAACGACTAGTTACTCTCCGTCGCAGTTCTTC; CDR3: CASSSPTTSYSPSQFF
J: TRBJ2-3; V: TRBV6-2/TRBV6-3; size: .; D: .; DNA: TGTGCCAGCAGTTACTCGTCTAGTGGGCCAGATAAGCAGTATTTT; CDR3: CASSYSSSGPDKQYF
J: TRBJ1-2; V: TRBV6-1; size: once; D: .; DNA: TGTGCCAGCAGTAGACGGGGGCGTGGTTCTGGCTACACCTTC; CDR3: CASSRRGRGSGYTF
J: TRBJ2-3; V: TRBV6-1; size: many; D: .; DNA: TGTGCCAGCAGTACTCCACCCCGCCTGGGAGATACGCAGTATTTT; CDR3: CASSTPPRLGDTQYF
J: TRBJ1-2; V: TRBV7-2; size: many; D: .; DNA: TGTGCCAGCCGACCGGGGCTTAACTATGGCTACACCTTC; CDR3: CASRPGLNYGYTF
J: TRBJ1-1; V: TRBV5-5; size: .; D: .; DNA: TGTGCCAGCAGCCCAGTGGGGGCCCCGAACACTGAAGCTCTCTTT; CDR3: CASSPVGAPNTEALF
J: TRBJ1-5; V: TRBV20-1; size: many; D: TRBD1; DNA: TGCAGTGCTAGAGACCCAGGGGGAAATCAGCCCCAGCATTTT; CDR3: CSARDPGGNQPQHF
J: TRBJ2-1; V: TRBV19; size: once; D: TRBD1; DNA: TGTGCCAGTAGTGCTAGGGACAGCAATGAGAAGTTCTTC; CDR3: CASSARDSNEKFF
J: TRBJ2-1; V: TRBV20-1; size: .; D: TRBD1; DNA: TGCAGTGCTAGAGGGGACAGGGGGCTTGATGAGCAGTTCTTC; CDR3: CSARGDRGLDEQFF
J: TRBJ2-1; V: TRBV7-9; size: .; D: .; DNA: TGTGCCAGCAGCCGGGGGCCCCAATACAATGAGCAGTTCTTC; CDR3: CASSRGPQYNEQFF
J: TRBJ2-6; V: TRBV5-1; size: .; D: .; DNA: TGCGCCAGCAGCTTGGAAGGGGCCAACGTCCTGACTTTC; CDR3: CASSLEGANVLTF
J: TRBJ1-1; V: TRBV20-1; size: many; D: TRBD1; DNA: TGCAGTGCTAGCCAGGGACAGGCCAGAAGGGAAGCTTTCTTT; CDR3: CSASQGQARREAFF
J: TRBJ2-3; V: TRBV6-1; size: .; D: .; DNA: TGTGCCAGCAGTGGGGAACTAGCTGGTACGCAGTATTTT; CDR3: CASSGELAGTQYF
J: TRBJ2-1; V: TRBV2; size: .; D: .; DNA: TGTGCCAGCCTATTGGCAGGGAATGGGTTCTTC; CDR3: CASLLAGNGFF
J: TRBJ1-1; V: TRBV20-1; size: many; D: .; DNA: TGCAGTGCCGGCAGGGCAGCCGATGAAGCTTTCTTT; CDR3: CSAGRAADEAFF
J: TRBJ2-3; V: TRBV6-1; size: few; D: TRBD1; DNA: TGTGCCACCAGTGACACCCGGGACAGGGGGCGAGATACGCAGTATTTT; CDR3: CATSDTRDRGRDTQYF
J: TRBJ2-4; V: TRBV4-2; size: .; D: TRBD2; DNA: TGTGCCAGCAGTAGGACTAGCGGGGAAGCAATAGCCAAAAACATTCAGTACTTC; CDR3: CASSRTSGEAIAKNIQYF
J: TRBJ2-5; V: TRBV6-6; size: .; D: TRBD2; DNA: TGTGCCAGCAGTTACTCAGGACTAGCGGGGGTTGAGACCCAGTACTTC; CDR3: CASSYSGLAGVETQYF
J: TRBJ2-1; V: TRBV6-1; size: many; D: .; DNA: TGTGCCAGCAGCCTCCGGGCCGCGTACAATGAGCAGTTCTTC; CDR3: CASSLRAAYNEQFF
J: TRBJ1-2; V: TRBV7-9; size: .; D: .; DNA: TGTGCCAGCAACCATGTTGGTTCCTACACCTTC; CDR3: CASNHVGSYTF
J: TRBJ2-5; V: TRBV27; size: many; D: TRBD1; DNA: TGTGCCAGCAGTTTAGCGACAGGGCGGGAGTACTTC; CDR3: CASSLATGREYF
J: TRBJ1-5; V: TRBV7-9; size: many; D: .; DNA: TGTGCCAGCAGCCTCGACTACAATCAGCCCCAGCATTTT; CDR3: CASSLDYNQPQHF
J: TRBJ2-3; V: TRBV29-1; size: few; D: .; DNA: TGCAGCGTTGAATGGCCCCCGAGGGGATCTAGCACAGATACGCAGTATTTT; CDR3: CSVEWPPRGSSTDTQYF
J: TRBJ1-5; V: TRBV7-9; size: .; D: TRBD1; DNA: TGTGCCAGCAGCTTAGGGACAGGGAGGAATCAGCCCCAGCATTTT; CDR3: CASSLGTGRNQPQHF